This TCR beta chain was found in a study of blood T cell repertoires in COVID-19. Study at large: Samples came from the United States, Italy and Spain, spanning acute and convalescent COVID-19. T cells, B-cell-depleted T cells, or PBMCs provided the cDNA or gDNA that served as material.

In the original workflow: Researchers report that nucleated cell counts were estimated from reference gene primer amplification. TCRdb's copy holds only in-frame clones and misses some; the assay was immunoSEQ multiplex PCR. V, J and clone size were drawn from that table, and D and trimming were deduced from the DNA. The sample has about 240,000 clones; roughly 83% are singletons. The CDR3 is 18 residues long. V shed 5 bases, J shed 2 bases, and the junction held 14 bases outside the gene matches. J is TRBJ1-1 and V is TRBV23-1, with 10 bases identical to TRBD1. Being an ORF, TRBV23-1 has a function that is uncertain. Sequencing was carried out using peripheral blood. The sequence was collected from a man older than 75 with acute or convalescent COVID-19. The CDR3 DNA follows: TGCGCCAGCAGTGCAAGCGGACAGGGGGAGAGAGGAAACACTGAAGCTTTCTTT. Translation: CASSASGQGERGNTEAFF.